The clone carrying this T cell receptor beta chain was observed many times. Its cognate antigen is unknown. Within a library made for alpha chains, this beta chain is off target, and its count is uninformative. The time point here: sample taken at primary tumor resection. The sequenced material consisted of unsorted whole RNA from tumor, nontumor lung or frozen PBMC. Donors were over 70 untreated early-stage non-small cell lung cancer patients. Germline lookup yields CDR1 MDHEN and CDR2 SYDVKM. The length of the CDR3 is 13 residues. With V trimmed by 6 bases and J by 3 bases, 2 bases remained unmatched. Every cDNA TCR molecule received its own unique molecular identifier. Via MiXCR, TCRdb re-called the 5' RACE reads, giving one row per CDR3 protein. Of under 13,000 distinct CDR3 sequences in the sample, around 6.5% are singletons; the top ten hold over 25%. This sample stems from a study of spatial heterogeneity in lung cancer.

Whole-study findings and limits: At tumor resection, ubiquitous expanded TCRs were detected in blood more often than later.

The sequence was obtained from a male donor with early-stage non-small cell lung cancer. The sample here was PBMCs, taken at surgery. This chain joins TRBV28 and TRBJ2-5; TRBD1 agrees at 9 bases. CDR3: CASRGQGEETQYF. CDR3 DNA: TGTGCCAGCAGGGGACAGGGCGAAGAGACCCAGTACTTC.